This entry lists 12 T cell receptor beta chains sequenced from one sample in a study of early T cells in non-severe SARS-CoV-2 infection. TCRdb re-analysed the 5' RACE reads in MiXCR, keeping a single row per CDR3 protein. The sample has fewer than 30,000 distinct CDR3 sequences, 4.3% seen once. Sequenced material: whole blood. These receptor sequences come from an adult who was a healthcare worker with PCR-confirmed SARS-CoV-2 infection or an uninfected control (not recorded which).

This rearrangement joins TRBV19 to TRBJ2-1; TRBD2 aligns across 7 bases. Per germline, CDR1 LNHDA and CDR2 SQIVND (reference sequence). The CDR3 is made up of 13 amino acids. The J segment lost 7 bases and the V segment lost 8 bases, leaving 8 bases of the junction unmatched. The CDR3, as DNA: TGTGCCAGTGGCCCCTGGGGGGGGAATGAGCAGTTCTTC. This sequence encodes CASGPWGGNEQFF. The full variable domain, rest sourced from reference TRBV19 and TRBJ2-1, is DGGITQSPKYLFRKEGQNVTLSCEQNLNHDAMYWYRQDPGQGLRLIYYSQIVNDFQKGDIAEGYSVSREKKESFPLTVTSAQKNPTAFYLCASGPWGGNEQFFGPGTRLTVL.

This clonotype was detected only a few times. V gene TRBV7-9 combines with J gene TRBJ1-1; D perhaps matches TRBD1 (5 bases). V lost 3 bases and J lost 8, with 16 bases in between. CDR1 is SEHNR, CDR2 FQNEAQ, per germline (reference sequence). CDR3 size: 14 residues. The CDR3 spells CASSFGAQKAEAFF. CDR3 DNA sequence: TGTGCCAGCAGCTTTGGGGCTCAAAAAGCGGAAGCTTTCTTT.

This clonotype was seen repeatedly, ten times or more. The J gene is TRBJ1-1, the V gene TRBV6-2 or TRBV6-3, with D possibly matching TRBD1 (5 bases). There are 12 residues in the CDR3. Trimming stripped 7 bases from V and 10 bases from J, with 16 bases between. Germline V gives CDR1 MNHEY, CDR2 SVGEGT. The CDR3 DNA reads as TGTGCCAGCACCCTCGGACAAACCCGAGCTTTCTTT. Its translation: CASTLGQTRAFF.

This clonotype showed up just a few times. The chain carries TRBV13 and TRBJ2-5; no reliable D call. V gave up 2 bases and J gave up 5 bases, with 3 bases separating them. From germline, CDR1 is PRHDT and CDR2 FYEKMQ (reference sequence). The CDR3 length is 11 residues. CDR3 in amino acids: CASSLFETQYF. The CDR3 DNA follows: TGTGCCAGCAGCTTATTTGAGACCCAGTACTTC.

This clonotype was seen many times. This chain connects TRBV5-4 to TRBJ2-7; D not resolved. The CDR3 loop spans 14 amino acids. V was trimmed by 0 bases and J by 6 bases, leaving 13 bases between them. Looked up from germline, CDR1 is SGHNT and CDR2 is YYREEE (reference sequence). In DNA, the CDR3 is TGTGCCAGCAGCTTGGTTGGCTCCCCCTCCGAGCAGTACTTC. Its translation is CASSLVGSPSEQYF.

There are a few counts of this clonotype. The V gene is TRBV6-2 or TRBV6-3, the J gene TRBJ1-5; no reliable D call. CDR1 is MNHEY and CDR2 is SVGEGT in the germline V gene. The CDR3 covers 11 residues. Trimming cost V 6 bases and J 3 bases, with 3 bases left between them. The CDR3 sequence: CASRNNQPQHF. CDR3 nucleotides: TGTGCCAGCAGAAACAATCAGCCCCAGCATTTT.

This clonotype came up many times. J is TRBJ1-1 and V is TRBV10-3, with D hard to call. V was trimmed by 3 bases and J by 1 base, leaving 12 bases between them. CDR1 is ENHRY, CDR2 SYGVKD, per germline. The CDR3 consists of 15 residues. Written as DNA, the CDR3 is TGTGCCATCAGTGACAATTTCCGAGGGAACACTGAAGCTTTCTTT. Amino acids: CAISDNFRGNTEAFF.

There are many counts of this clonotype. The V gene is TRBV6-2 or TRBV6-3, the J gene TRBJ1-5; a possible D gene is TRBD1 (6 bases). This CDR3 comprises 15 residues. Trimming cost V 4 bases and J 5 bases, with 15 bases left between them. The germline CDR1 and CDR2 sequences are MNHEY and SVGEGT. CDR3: CASSSQGAFDQPQHF. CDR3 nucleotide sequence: TGTGCCAGCAGTTCACAGGGTGCCTTTGATCAGCCCCAGCATTTT.

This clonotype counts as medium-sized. Here the CDR3 reads CASSLGVTYEQYF. In nucleotides, the CDR3 is TGTGCCAGCAGTTTAGGGGTAACCTACGAGCAGTACTTC. The V call is TRBV12-3 or TRBV12-4, the J call TRBJ2-7, with D unresolved. The CDR3 has 13 amino acids. Between the trimmed V and J ends, which lost 1 base and 2 bases, there was a span of 6 bases.

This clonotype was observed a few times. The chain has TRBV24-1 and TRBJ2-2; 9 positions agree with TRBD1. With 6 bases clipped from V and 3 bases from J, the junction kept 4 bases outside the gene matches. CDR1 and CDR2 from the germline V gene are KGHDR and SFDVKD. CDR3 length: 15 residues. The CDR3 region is CATSKQGADTGELFF. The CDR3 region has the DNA TGTGCCACCAGTAAACAGGGGGCGGACACCGGGGAGCTGTTTTTT.

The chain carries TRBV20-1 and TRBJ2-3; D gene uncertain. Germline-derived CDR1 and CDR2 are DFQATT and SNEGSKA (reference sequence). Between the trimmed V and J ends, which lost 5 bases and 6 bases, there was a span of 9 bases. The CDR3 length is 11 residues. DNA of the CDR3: TGCAGTGCTGGTGGGTGGGATACGCAGTATTTT. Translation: CSAGGWDTQYF.

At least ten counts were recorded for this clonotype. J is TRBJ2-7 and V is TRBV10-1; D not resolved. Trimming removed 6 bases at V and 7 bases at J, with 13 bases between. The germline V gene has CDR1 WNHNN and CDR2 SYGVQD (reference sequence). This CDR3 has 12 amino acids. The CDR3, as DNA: TGCGCCAGCAGCCGGTACCTCGGGGAGCAGTACTTC. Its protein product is CASSRYLGEQYF.